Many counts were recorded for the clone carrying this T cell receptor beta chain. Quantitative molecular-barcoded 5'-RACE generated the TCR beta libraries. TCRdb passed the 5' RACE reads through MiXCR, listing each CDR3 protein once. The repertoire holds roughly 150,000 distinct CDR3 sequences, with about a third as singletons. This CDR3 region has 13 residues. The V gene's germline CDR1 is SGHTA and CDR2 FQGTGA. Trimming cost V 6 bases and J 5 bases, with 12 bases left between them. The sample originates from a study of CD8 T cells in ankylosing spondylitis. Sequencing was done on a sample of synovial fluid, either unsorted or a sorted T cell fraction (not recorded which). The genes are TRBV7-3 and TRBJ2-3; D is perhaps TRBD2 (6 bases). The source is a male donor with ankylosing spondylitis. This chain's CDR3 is CASSFRELDTQYF. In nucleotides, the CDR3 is TGTGCCAGCAGTTTCCGGGAGTTAGATACGCAGTATTTT.